This T cell receptor beta chain was profiled in a study of cytotoxic CD8 clonotypes in ibrutinib-treated CLL. General study points: Clonality went up at ibrutinib response and then declined back toward baseline at progression. Public clonotypes were seen rarely and were contracted or stable on treatment.

Profiling relied on immunoSEQ multiplex PCR, and the TCRdb table lists in-frame clones only, not all of them. Of 57,000 or so clones in the sample, 50% to 70% were seen once. This clone came up a few times. The antigen is undetermined. The TCR originated in a human donor with chronic lymphocytic leukemia. This specimen consisted of PBMCs, obtained at disease progression, from a patient treated with ibrutinib.

In nucleotides, the CDR3 is TGTGCCAGTAGTGAGGGAAGGGGCTACACCTTC. Translation gives CASSEGRGYTF. The chain combines TRBV19 with TRBJ1-2; D is uncertain. Germline CDR1 reads LNHDA; CDR2 reads SQIVND (reference sequence). This CDR3 region has 11 residues. The V end was cut by 5 bases, the J end by 8 bases, with 9 bases between.